The 13 T cell receptor beta chains given below trace back to one sample, sequenced in a study of T cells in Graves' hyperthyroidism and ophthalmopathy. RNA transcripts provided the source from which TCR beta CDR3 regions were amplified. Researchers ran a first-round RT-PCR on the TCR CDR3 using the HTBI primer set. MiXCR, applied by TCRdb to the multiplex PCR reads, yields one record per CDR3 protein. The table lists fewer than 650,000 distinct CDR3 sequences, approximately 15% of them singletons. The specimen was blood. The receptors were sampled from a woman under 40 with Graves' hyperthyroidism that later progressed to Graves' ophthalmopathy.

V gene TRBV2 combines with J gene TRBJ2-5, with TRBD2 as a possible D gene (5 bases). The CDR3 is 12 amino acids. Germline values: CDR1 SNHLY, CDR2 FYNNEI. V lost 11 bases, J lost 5 bases, and 15 bases lay in between. The CDR3 region is CASREGWETQYF. The CDR3, as DNA: TGTGCCTCAAGAGAGGGCTGGGAGACCCAGTACTTC.

The table lists this clonotype with a few counts. A single base separates this from a much larger clone, so it may be a read error. V gene TRBV2 combines with J gene TRBJ2-1, with 9 bases matching TRBD2. The germline gives CDR1 SNHLY, CDR2 FYNNEI. There are 19 residues in the CDR3. The CDR3 loop is CASDSEAGNIAGDYNERFF. The CDR3 DNA sequence: TGTGCCAGCGACAGTGAAGCGGGGAATATAGCGGGGGACTACAATGAGCGGTTCTTC.

V gene TRBV7-3 combines with J gene TRBJ2-2, with 8 bases aligning to TRBD1. V lost 5 bases to trimming and J lost 3 bases; unmatched junction nucleotides: 17. Germline assignment: CDR1 SGHTA and CDR2 FQGTGA. This CDR3 has 19 amino acids. DNA for the CDR3: TGTGCCAGCAGCCCCGGGACAGGAAGAAGCTTTCAGGACACCGGGGAGCTGTTTTTT. Translation: CASSPGTGRSFQDTGELFF.

This clonotype was counted at least ten times. V and J are TRBV7-9 and TRBJ1-3; D is perhaps TRBD1 (5 bases). Trimming stripped 4 bases from V and 2 bases from J, with 15 bases between. This CDR3 contains 16 residues. The germline gives CDR1 SEHNR, CDR2 FQNEAQ (reference sequence). As DNA, the CDR3 is TGTGCCAGCAGCTCACCCGGGACGGAACCTGGAAACACCATATATTTT. It is translated as CASSSPGTEPGNTIYF.

This clonotype was observed at least ten times. V gene TRBV2 combines with J gene TRBJ1-2; unclear D gene. Per germline, CDR1 SNHLY and CDR2 FYNNEI. V gave up 10 bases and J gave up 7 bases, with 19 bases separating them. The CDR3 sequence is 13 residues long. DNA of the CDR3: TGTGCCACCTGGACGGTCCCGAAGGGTGGCTACACCTTC. Its protein is CATWTVPKGGYTF.

The chain links TRBV2 to TRBJ1-4; D might be TRBD1 (6 bases). Germline CDR1 SNHLY, CDR2 FYNNEI. The length of the CDR3 is 14 residues. The V gene lost 1 base and the J gene lost 4 bases, with 7 bases spanning the gap. The CDR3 is CASSEGRGNEKLFF. As DNA, the CDR3 is TGTGCCAGCAGTGAAGGCAGGGGTAATGAAAAACTGTTTTTT.

This clonotype has ten or more counts. The CDR3 coding sequence is TGTGCCATCAGTGAGTCGTATGGTATGAACACTGAAGCTTTCTTT. Its protein product is CAISESYGMNTEAFF. The chain employs TRBV10-3 and TRBJ1-1; D unclear. The V end was cut by 0 bases, the J end by 0 bases, with 8 bases between. The CDR3 loop spans 15 amino acids. CDR1 and CDR2 from the germline V gene are ENHRY and SYGVKD.

The sample holds a few counts of this clonotype. The rearrangement uses TRBV14 and TRBJ2-7; D remains unclear. The ends were cut back, 8 bases at V and 2 bases at J, with 13 bases in the middle. In germline, CDR1 is SGHDN, CDR2 FVKESK. CDR3 length equals 13 residues. CDR3 in amino acids: CASCCTTAYEQYF. As DNA, the CDR3 is TGTGCCAGCTGCTGTACAACCGCCTACGAGCAGTACTTC.

There are many counts of this clonotype. The J gene is TRBJ1-2, the V gene TRBV20-1; D gene uncertain. Trimming cost V 2 bases and J 3 bases, with 10 bases left between them. The CDR3 is made up of 13 amino acids. Looked up from germline, CDR1 is DFQATT and CDR2 is SNEGSKA (reference sequence). In DNA form, the CDR3 reads TGCAGTGCTAGATCAAGGGAGGACTATGGCTACACCTTC. Residues: CSARSREDYGYTF.

This clonotype was counted a few times. J is TRBJ2-1 and V is TRBV13, with D perhaps matching TRBD1 (6 bases). Germline V gene data show CDR1 as PRHDT and CDR2 as FYEKMQ (reference sequence). V dropped 3 bases and J dropped 10 bases, with 10 bases sitting between them. The CDR3 sequence is 12 residues long. The CDR3 DNA reads TGTGCCAGCAGCTTCAGGGGCGGGGAGCAGTTCTTC. Encoded protein: CASSFRGGEQFF.

This clonotype was recorded at least ten times. This sequence joins TRBV12-3 or TRBV12-4 and TRBJ2-7; TRBD1 agrees at 7 bases. Losses at the gene ends were 6 bases for V and 6 bases for J; bases not matched to a gene: 8. The CDR3 consists of 13 residues. CDR3 in amino acids: CASSRDSYGEQYF. In DNA, the CDR3 is TGTGCCAGCAGCCGGGACAGTTACGGCGAGCAGTACTTC.

This clonotype occurred many times. The chain links TRBV28 to TRBJ1-2; no definite D call. The CDR3 loop spans 14 amino acids. V was trimmed by 1 base and J by 4 bases, leaving 10 bases between them. The V gene's germline CDR1 is MDHEN and CDR2 SYDVKM. Here the CDR3 DNA reads TGTGCCAGCAGTTTATCAGCGACTAGCTATGGCTACACCTTC. Amino acid sequence: CASSLSATSYGYTF.

This clonotype was found a few times. This chain connects TRBV19 to TRBJ2-1; the D call may be TRBD1 or TRBD2 (5 bases each). Germline V gene data show CDR1 as LNHDA and CDR2 as SQIVND (reference sequence). This CDR3 is built from 15 residues. The V end was cut by 9 bases, the J end by 7 bases, with 22 bases between. CDR3: CASATNWDGENEQFF. In nucleotides, the CDR3 is TGTGCCAGCGCTACGAACTGGGACGGTGAAAATGAGCAGTTCTTC.